This T cell receptor (beta chain) is drawn from a study of regulatory T cells in long-lasting Graves disease. Time point here: persistent/refractory GD, antithyroid drugs over 5 years with positive TRAb. PBMC RNA was the source of the TCR library. This CDR3 comprises 17 residues. Germline CDR1 reads ENHRY; CDR2 reads SYGVKD. The V and J ends lost 11 bases and 2 bases, in that order; junction bases with no gene match: 6. Arm-PCR with iRepertoire HTBI primers amplified the CDR3 regions for these TCR beta libraries. TCRdb called the multiplex PCR reads again in MiXCR, with one record for every CDR3 protein. The table has approximately 350,000 distinct CDR3 sequences, roughly 24% seen once; the top ten hold approximately 28%.

This rearrangement joins TRBV10-3 to TRBJ2-6, with 16 bases identical to TRBD2. The origin of this receptor is a woman in her forties with Graves disease. The sample consisted of peripheral blood mononuclear cells (PBMCs), taken when the disease was refractory, from a patient treated with antithyroid drugs. CDR3 in DNA: TGTGCCGTTGGGACTAGCGGGAGGGCCACTGGGGCCAACGTCCTGACTTTC. This gives the protein CAVGTSGRATGANVLTF.